The 25 T cell receptor beta chains presented below share a single source sample, sequenced in a study of T cells in Graves' hyperthyroidism and ophthalmopathy. Amplification of TCR beta CDR3 regions was performed using RNA transcripts as template. The HTBI primer set was used in a first-round RT-PCR of the TCR CDR3. TCRdb independently ran MiXCR on the multiplex PCR reads; one entry per CDR3 protein. The sample lists approximately 700,000 distinct CDR3 sequences; 40% to 55% were seen once. Sequencing was carried out using peripheral blood or thyroid tissue (not recorded which). Receptors were obtained from an adult man with Graves' disease, either hyperthyroidism or ophthalmopathy (not recorded which).

The rearrangement joins TRBV7-9 to TRBJ2-7, with TRBD2 matching over 10 bases. This CDR3 contains 15 residues. V was clipped by 3 bases and J by 5 bases; unmatched bases: 7. Germline V gene sequence: CDR1 SEHNR, CDR2 FQNEAQ (reference sequence). The CDR3: CASSFGLAGADEQYF. CDR3 nucleotide sequence: TGTGCCAGCAGCTTCGGCCTAGCGGGAGCTGACGAGCAGTACTTC.

The CDR3 sequence: CSARGFGTTNTEAFF. CDR3 bases: TGCAGTGCTAGGGGGTTCGGGACAACAAACACTGAAGCTTTCTTT. The rearrangement uses TRBV20-1 and TRBJ1-1; D is perhaps TRBD1 (6 bases). This CDR3 comprises 15 residues. Between the trimmed V and J ends, which lost 3 bases and 2 bases, there was a span of 16 bases. Germline V lookup: CDR1 DFQATT, CDR2 SNEGSKA (reference sequence).

As regards this clonotype: One base away lies a much larger clone, so this may be a sequencing read error. This chain uses TRBV6-1 with TRBJ2-6; D call uncertain. The germline gives CDR1 MNHNS, CDR2 SASEGT. The CDR3 totals 15 residues. The V gene lost 2 bases and the J gene lost 1 base, with 6 bases spanning the gap. CDR3 amino acids: CASSERDSGANVLTF. DNA for the CDR3: TGTGCCAGCAGTGAAAGGGATTCTGGGGCCAACGTCCTGACTTTC.

The CDR3 region has the DNA TGTGCCAGCAGTGAACAGGGAAGTACTGAAGCTTTCTTT. Amino acid sequence: CASSEQGSTEAFF. The rearrangement uses TRBV6-1 and TRBJ1-1; tentative D call: TRBD1 (5 bases). The CDR3 consists of 13 residues. Per the germline V gene, CDR1 is MNHNS and CDR2 is SASEGT. Trimming removed 2 bases at V and 5 bases at J, with 9 bases between.

In the case of this clonotype: This is likely a read error, given that the CDR3 carries no conserved phenylalanine or tryptophan at its end. This chain uses TRBV29-1 with TRBJ1-2; 10 bases line up with TRBD1. Trimming removed 6 bases from V and 7 bases from J; junction bases left unmatched: 8. The CDR3 sequence is 13 residues long. Per germline, CDR1 SQVTM and CDR2 ANQGSEA. The CDR3 protein is CSVETGGGLGYTL. CDR3 in DNA: TGCAGCGTGGAGACAGGGGGCGGACTTGGCTACACCCTC.

This clonotype occurred many times. The chain recombines TRBV10-3 with TRBJ1-1; maybe TRBD1 (5 bases). Between the trimmed V and J ends, which lost 2 bases and 4 bases, there was a span of 8 bases. Germline lookup yields CDR1 ENHRY and CDR2 SYGVKD. The CDR3 length is 13 residues. The CDR3 nucleotides are TGTGCCATCAGTGAGCCGACAGCCACTGAAGCTTTCTTT. Protein sequence: CAISEPTATEAFF.

The J gene is TRBJ2-2, the V gene TRBV9, with 11 bases that match TRBD2. The V segment lost 3 bases and the J segment 2 bases; nucleotides outside the gene matches: 9. The length of the CDR3 is 18 residues. CDR1 is SGDLS and CDR2 is YYNGEE in the germline V gene. In nucleotides, the CDR3 is TGTGCCAGCAGCGATGGACTAGCGGGTCCGATTAACACCGGGGAGCTGTTTTTT. This encodes CASSDGLAGPINTGELFF.

This sequence joins TRBV7-6 and TRBJ2-3; TRBD2 is a possible D gene (6 bases). V shed 7 bases and J shed 3 bases, with 14 bases lying between them. This CDR3 spans 14 amino acids. CDR1 and CDR2 from the germline V gene are SGHVS and FNYEAQ. The CDR3 here is CASTEGEGTDTQYF. The CDR3 nucleotides read TGTGCCAGCACGGAGGGAGAAGGAACAGATACGCAGTATTTT.

The rearrangement joins TRBV19 to TRBJ2-5, with TRBD1 as a possible D gene (6 bases). Trimming shortened V by 6 bases and J by 2 bases, and 10 bases separated the two germline ends. Per germline, CDR1 LNHDA and CDR2 SQIVND (reference sequence). The CDR3 sequence is 13 residues long. The CDR3 bases are TGTGCCAGTAGGAAGACAGGACAAGAGACCCAGTACTTC. This translates into CASRKTGQETQYF.

This clonotype appeared a few times. The chain combines TRBV10-3 with TRBJ2-5, with D uncertain. Between the trimmed V and J ends, which lost 0 bases and 10 bases, there was a span of 0 bases. The CDR3 sequence is 9 residues long. From germline, CDR1 is ENHRY and CDR2 SYGVKD. CDR3 nucleotides: TGTGCCATCAGTGAGTCCCAGTACTTC. It translates to CAISESQYF.

The J gene is TRBJ1-2, the V gene TRBV24-1; possible D gene TRBD1, 5 bases. Germline CDR1 and CDR2: KGHDR and SFDVKD. Between the trimmed V and J ends, which lost 4 bases and 4 bases, there was a span of 12 bases. This CDR3 is built from 14 residues. CDR3 residues: CATSDRDSLYGYTF. Here the CDR3 DNA reads TGTGCCACCAGTGACAGGGACTCCCTCTATGGCTACACCTTC.

The chain joins TRBV7-2 to TRBJ1-6, with 10 bases lining up with TRBD1. V lost 9 bases and J lost 7; bases outside the gene matches: 9. The CDR3 runs 15 residues. CDR1 and CDR2 (germline): SGHTA, FQGNSA. CDR3 sequence (DNA): TGTGCCAGTAGTCTGGGACAGGGGAGGAATTCACCCCTCCACTTT. It codes for CASSLGQGRNSPLHF.

The chain couples TRBV29-1 to TRBJ1-6; tentative D call: TRBD1 (6 bases). This CDR3 spans 13 amino acids. Trimming stripped 7 bases from V and 2 bases from J, with 9 bases between. Germline assignment: CDR1 SQVTM and CDR2 ANQGSEA. The CDR3 sequence: CSAGTTYNSPLHF. In DNA form, the CDR3 reads TGCAGCGCTGGGACAACCTATAATTCACCCCTCCACTTT.

This chain connects TRBV6-1 to TRBJ2-7; 11 nucleotides align to TRBD1. Germline CDR1 MNHNS, CDR2 SASEGT. The V and J ends lost 7 bases and 3 bases, in that order; junction bases with no gene match: 8. The CDR3 has 15 residues. CDR3 loop: CASNLRDRGDYEQYF. DNA of the CDR3: TGTGCCAGCAATCTCCGGGACAGGGGGGACTACGAGCAGTACTTC.

The genes are TRBV29-1 and TRBJ1-3, with 9 bases lining up with TRBD1. CDR1 is SQVTM and CDR2 is ANQGSEA in the germline V gene. The J segment lost 4 bases and the V segment lost 8 bases, leaving 6 bases of the junction unmatched. The CDR3 has 13 residues. The CDR3, as DNA: TGCAGCCCCGGGACAGGGACCGGAAACACCATATATTTT. Translation gives CSPGTGTGNTIYF.

Comment on this clonotype: A single base separates this from a much larger clone, so it may be a read error. The chain employs TRBV7-9 and TRBJ2-7, with TRBD2 as a possible D gene (7 bases). The CDR3 loop spans 15 amino acids. V dropped 4 bases and J dropped 5 bases, with 18 bases sitting between them. Germline loops: CDR1 SEHNR, CDR2 FQNEAQ (reference sequence). CDR3 protein: CASSSGFTGGDEQYF. DNA of the CDR3: TGTGCCAGCAGCTCAGGCTTCACGGGGGGCGACGAGCAGTACTTC. Complete variable domain (other parts from reference TRBV7-9 and TRBJ2-7): DTGVSQNPRHKITKRGQNVTFRCDPISEHNRLYWYRQTLGQGPEFLTYFQNEAQLEKSRLLSDRFSAERPKGSFSTLEIQRTEQGDSAMYLCASSSGFTGGDEQYFGPGTRLTVT.

This clonotype was seen a few times. This chain links TRBV19 with TRBJ1-2; 7 bases map to TRBD1. Germline V gives CDR1 LNHDA, CDR2 SQIVND (reference sequence). Germline trimming cut 3 bases from V and 3 bases from J; bases unmatched to any gene: 7. The CDR3 spans 15 residues. CDR3 DNA: TGTGCCAGTAGTATCGACAGGGAAATCGACTATGGCTACACCTTC. This gives the protein CASSIDREIDYGYTF.

The chain uses TRBV7-8 and TRBJ2-7; TRBD1 agrees at 9 bases. Unmatched junction bases numbered 6, after V lost 4 bases and J lost 2 bases. Germline CDR1 SGHVS, CDR2 FQNEAQ. The CDR3 has 15 amino acids. As DNA, the CDR3 is TGTGCCAGCAGCTCCCCGGACAGGGGCCCCTACGAGCAGTACTTC. It encodes CASSSPDRGPYEQYF.

Many counts were recorded for this clonotype. V is TRBV10-3 and J is TRBJ1-6; the D gene is possibly TRBD1 (6 bases). This CDR3 comprises 15 residues. V lost 0 bases and J lost 7, with 10 bases in between. Germline loops: CDR1 ENHRY, CDR2 SYGVKD. Written as DNA, the CDR3 is TGTGCCATCAGTGAGTCAGGGACAAGCAATTCACCCCTCCACTTT. It codes for CAISESGTSNSPLHF.

Comment on this clonotype: A much larger clone lies one base from this, so it may be a read error. The gene calls are TRBV2 and TRBJ2-6; a weak D match, TRBD1 (8 bases). Germline V lookup: CDR1 SNHLY, CDR2 FYNNEI. The CDR3 loop spans 16 amino acids. In nucleotides, the CDR3 is TGTGTCAGCAGCTTACAGGGGGGGCTCGGGGCCAACGTCCTGACTTTC. Its protein is CVSSLQGGLGANVLTF.

This chain connects TRBV7-2 to TRBJ1-1; D not resolved. The germline V gene has CDR1 SGHTA and CDR2 FQGNSA. The CDR3 consists of 17 residues. V was pared by 4 bases and J by 4 bases, with 22 bases between. This chain's CDR3 is CASSSEGFERGGTEAFF. Written as DNA, the CDR3 is TGTGCCAGCAGCTCAGAAGGGTTTGAGCGGGGTGGCACTGAAGCTTTCTTT.

This clonotype was detected ten times or more. The V and J genes are TRBV15 and TRBJ2-7; the match to TRBD2 covers 9 bases. The CDR3 contains 15 residues. CDR1 is LNHNV and CDR2 is YYDKDF in the germline V gene (reference sequence). V lost 0 bases to trimming and J lost 2 bases; unmatched junction nucleotides: 2. In nucleotides, the CDR3 is TGTGCCACCAGCAGAGATTCTAGCGGGGCCTACGAGCAGTACTTC. Translated, it gives CATSRDSSGAYEQYF.

The chain carries TRBV2 and TRBJ1-3, with D perhaps TRBD1 (6 bases). CDR3 length equals 19 residues. CDR1 and CDR2 from the germline V gene are SNHLY and FYNNEI. Trimming left V 8 bases short and J 0 bases short, with 26 bases between. For the CDR3, the DNA is TGTGCCAGCCAACAACGGGGTCAGGGGACTTACTTCTCTGGAAACACCATATATTTT. Its protein is CASQQRGQGTYFSGNTIYF.

This clonotype was seen a handful of times. The V gene is TRBV20-1, the J gene TRBJ1-2; D is unclear. This CDR3 comprises 14 residues. Germline values: CDR1 DFQATT, CDR2 SNEGSKA (reference sequence). Trimming removed 1 base at V and 0 bases at J, with 9 bases between. CDR3 loop: CSARGGRSNYGYTF. CDR3 bases: TGCAGTGCTAGAGGCGGCAGGTCTAACTATGGCTACACCTTC.

This sequence joins TRBV7-3 and TRBJ1-2; D unclear. The CDR3 is 12 amino acids. Trimming removed 8 bases from V and 7 bases from J, with 14 bases in between. CDR1 is SGHTA and CDR2 is FQGTGA in the germline V gene. The CDR3 is CASRRGPTGYTF. In DNA, the CDR3 is TGTGCCAGCCGCCGGGGTCCCACTGGCTACACCTTC.